These 2 T cell receptor beta chains came from one sample sequenced in a study of beta chain features in type 1 diabetes. General observations from the study: When Type 1 diabetes patients were examined, their TCRB CDR3s proved moderately but significantly shorter in all four CD4+ subsets.

Reverse transcription of all isolated RNA meant that expressed TCRB transcripts were sequenced. Here immunoSEQ multiplex PCR was the method, and the copy in TCRdb shows in-frame clones only, minus some. The sample yields around 100,000 clones, roughly 28% seen once. These receptors' antigens are unknown. Sequencing input: central memory CD4+ T cells from blood. These receptors were collected from a woman younger than 30 with type 1 diabetes.

The V and J genes are TRBV7-2 and TRBJ2-1; 9 nucleotides agree with TRBD1. Per germline, CDR1 SGHTA and CDR2 FQGNSA. The V and J ends lost 5 bases and 1 base, in that order; junction bases with no gene match: 6. The CDR3 loop spans 16 amino acids. DNA of the CDR3: TGTGCCAGCAGCGCGCGGACAGGGGCTTCCTACAATGAGCAGTTCTTC. Protein product: CASSARTGASYNEQFF. Filled out from reference TRBV7-2 and TRBJ2-1, the complete variable domain reads GAGVSQSPSNKVTEKGKDVELRCDPISGHTALYWYRQSLGQGLEFLIYFQGNSAPDKSGLPSDRFSAERTGGSVSTLTIQRTQQEDSAVYLCASSARTGASYNEQFFGPGTRLTVL.

This clone occurred a few times. The V call is TRBV2, the J call TRBJ1-5; 7 bases match TRBD1. Germline values: CDR1 SNHLY, CDR2 FYNNEI. This CDR3 is 13 amino acids long. The junction had 4 bases not matched to a gene; V was cut back by 7 bases and J by 4 bases. CDR3 bases: TGTGCCAGCAAAGGACAGGTGAATCAGCCCCAGCATTTT. It is translated as CASKGQVNQPQHF. Combining the CDR3 with reference TRBV2 and TRBJ1-5 gives the whole variable domain EPEVTQTPSHQVTQMGQEVILRCVPISNHLYFYWYRQILGQKVEFLVSFYNNEISEKSEIFDDQFSVERPDGSNFTLKIRSTKLEDSAMYFCASKGQVNQPQHFGDGTRLSIL.